Shown below are 11 T cell receptor beta chains from a single sample sequenced in a study of blood T cells in healthy people across ages. A second PCR, run for about 7 to 12 cycles, used a sample-barcoded 5' primer plus a J-beta primer mix. One entry per CDR3 protein results from TCRdb running MiXCR on the 5' RACE reads. The repertoire holds 700,000 to 850,000 distinct CDR3 sequences, with around 36% as singletons. Sample: blood. These receptors all stem from a man younger than 35 in good health.

J is TRBJ1-2 and V is TRBV5-1, with 7 bases that match TRBD1. Looked up from germline, CDR1 is SGHRS and CDR2 is YFSETQ. This CDR3 spans 14 amino acids. J lost 2 bases, V lost 3 bases, and 4 bases had no gene match. In DNA form, the CDR3 reads TGCGCCAGCAGCTCGACAGGGCTGAACTATGGCTACACCTTC. Translation gives CASSSTGLNYGYTF.

The chain joins TRBV7-2 to TRBJ2-3, with unresolved D. The CDR3 contains 15 residues. Germline V CDR1 and CDR2: SGHTA, FQGNSA. V lost 5 bases and J 0 bases, leaving 12 bases between the germline ends. The CDR3 DNA sequence: TGTGCCAGCAGCCCTCAGAGTTTTAGCACAGATACGCAGTATTTT. Amino acids: CASSPQSFSTDTQYF.

This clonotype was counted at least ten times. This chain joins TRBV5-1 and TRBJ2-7, with 10 bases lining up with TRBD1. CDR1 is SGHRS, CDR2 YFSETQ, per germline. The CDR3 runs 15 residues. V gave up 0 bases and J gave up 3 bases; unmatched junction bases: 3. The CDR3 reads CASSLGTGGRYEQYF. The CDR3 bases are TGCGCCAGCAGCTTGGGGACAGGGGGTCGCTACGAGCAGTACTTC.

The table lists this clonotype with many counts. V gene TRBV20-1 combines with J gene TRBJ1-2; 7 bases match TRBD1. The CDR3 consists of 13 residues. Germline CDR1 and CDR2: DFQATT and SNEGSKA (reference sequence). V shed 2 bases, J shed 8 bases, and the junction held 8 bases outside the gene matches. The CDR3 DNA reads as TGCAGTGCTAGAAAGGGGCAGGGGGACGGCTACACCTTC. Protein sequence: CSARKGQGDGYTF.

A remark on this clonotype: A much larger clone lies one base from this, so it may be a read error. The CDR3 DNA follows: TGTGCCAGCGGGACAGACTACAATGAGCAGTACTTC. It encodes CASGTDYNEQYF. This chain uses TRBV12-3 or TRBV12-4 with TRBJ2-5, with 7 nucleotides matching TRBD1. The CDR3 is 12 amino acids. V was clipped by 8 bases and J by 11 bases; unmatched bases: 11.

The chain uses TRBV12-3 or TRBV12-4 and TRBJ2-1; D gene uncertain. V was pared by 1 base and J by 0 bases, with 10 bases between. The CDR3 length is 16 residues. CDR3 protein: CASSLGIGSSYNEQFF. The CDR3 DNA follows: TGTGCCAGCAGTTTAGGAATCGGGTCCTCCTACAATGAGCAGTTCTTC.

This chain links TRBV6-6 with TRBJ1-2; D is perhaps TRBD1 (6 bases). CDR1 is MNHNY, CDR2 SVGAGI, per germline (reference sequence). This CDR3 comprises 14 residues. The ends were cut back, 4 bases at V and 11 bases at J, with 20 bases in the middle. The chain's CDR3 is CASSSPGGGLGYTF. The DNA for the CDR3 is TGTGCCAGCAGTTCCCCCGGGGGGGGCCTCGGGTACACCTTC.

J is TRBJ1-2 and V is TRBV14; possibly TRBD1 for D (6 bases). Deletions cut 4 bases from V and 8 bases from J, with 14 bases between. Germline values: CDR1 SGHDN, CDR2 FVKESK. The CDR3 is made up of 13 amino acids. Here the CDR3 DNA reads TGTGCCAGCAGCCTCGAAACAGGGTGGGGCTACACCTTC. Translating it yields CASSLETGWGYTF. Full variable domain (remainder filled in from reference TRBV14 and TRBJ1-2): EAGVTQFPSHSVIEKGQTVTLRCDPISGHDNLYWYRRVMGKEIKFLLHFVKESKQDESGMPNNRFLAERTGGTYSTLKVQPAELEDSGVYFCASSLETGWGYTFGSGTRLTVV.

This chain links TRBV21-1 with TRBJ2-1; TRBD2 reflects the table's D call only, with no check against the DNA. TRBV21-1 is a pseudogene segment. CDR3 size: 19 residues. CDR3 protein: CASSKETSGGCPSYNEQFF. CDR3 coding DNA: TGTGCCAGCAGCAAAGAAACTAGCGGGGGGTGCCCCAGTTACAATGAGCAGTTCTTC.

The V and J genes are TRBV20-1 and TRBJ2-1; a possible D gene is TRBD2 (5 bases). There are 16 residues in the CDR3. Trimming cost V 6 bases and J 4 bases, with 22 bases left between them. Looked up from germline, CDR1 is DFQATT and CDR2 is SNEGSKA (reference sequence). CDR3 DNA sequence: TGCAGTGCCAGAACCCTTAGCGAAGGTTTTTACAATGAGCAGTTCTTC. It is translated as CSARTLSEGFYNEQFF.

The chain carries TRBV7-8 and TRBJ1-6, with D perhaps matching TRBD1 (5 bases). CDR1 and CDR2 (germline): SGHVS, FQNEAQ. This CDR3 is 19 amino acids long. Trimming took 1 base from V and 4 from J, leaving 20 bases between them. CDR3 nucleotides: TGTGCCAGCAGCTTAGTGTGGACAAAAAGGCGCCCGTATAATTCACCCCTCCACTTT. Protein sequence: CASSLVWTKRRPYNSPLHF.